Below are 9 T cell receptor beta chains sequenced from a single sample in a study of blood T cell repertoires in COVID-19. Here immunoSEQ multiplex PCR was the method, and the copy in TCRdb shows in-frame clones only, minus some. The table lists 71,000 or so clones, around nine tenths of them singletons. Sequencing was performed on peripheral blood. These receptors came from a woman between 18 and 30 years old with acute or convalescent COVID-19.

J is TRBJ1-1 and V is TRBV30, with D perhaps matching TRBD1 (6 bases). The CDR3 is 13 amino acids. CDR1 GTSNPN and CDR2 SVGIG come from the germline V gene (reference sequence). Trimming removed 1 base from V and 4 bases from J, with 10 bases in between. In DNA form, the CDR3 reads TGTGCCTGGAGTGGAAGGGGGTCCACTGAAGCTTTCTTT. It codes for CAWSGRGSTEAFF.

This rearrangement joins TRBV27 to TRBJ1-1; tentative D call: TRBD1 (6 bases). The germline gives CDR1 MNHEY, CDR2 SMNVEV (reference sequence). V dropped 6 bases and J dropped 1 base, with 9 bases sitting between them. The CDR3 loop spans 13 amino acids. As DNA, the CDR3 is TGTGCCAGCAGACTACAGGGGAACACTGAAGCTTTCTTT. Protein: CASRLQGNTEAFF.

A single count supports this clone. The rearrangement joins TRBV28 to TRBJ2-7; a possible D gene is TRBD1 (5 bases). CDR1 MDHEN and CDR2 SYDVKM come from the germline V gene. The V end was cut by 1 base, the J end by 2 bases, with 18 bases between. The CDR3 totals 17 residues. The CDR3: CASSLSKWGQSAYEQYF. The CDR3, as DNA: TGTGCCAGCAGTTTATCTAAGTGGGGCCAGTCCGCCTACGAGCAGTACTTC.

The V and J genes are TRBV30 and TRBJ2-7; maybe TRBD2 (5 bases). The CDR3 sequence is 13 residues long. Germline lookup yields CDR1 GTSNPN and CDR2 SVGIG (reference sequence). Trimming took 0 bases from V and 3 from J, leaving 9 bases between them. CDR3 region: CAWSVGLGYEQYF. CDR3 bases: TGTGCCTGGAGTGTTGGACTCGGCTACGAGCAGTACTTC.

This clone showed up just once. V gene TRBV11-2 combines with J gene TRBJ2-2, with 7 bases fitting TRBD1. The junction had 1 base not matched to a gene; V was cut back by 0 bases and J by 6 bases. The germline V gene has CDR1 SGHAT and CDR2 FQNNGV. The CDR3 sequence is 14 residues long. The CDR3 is CASSLETGAGELFF. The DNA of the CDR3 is TGTGCCAGCAGCTTAGAAACAGGGGCCGGGGAGCTGTTTTTT.

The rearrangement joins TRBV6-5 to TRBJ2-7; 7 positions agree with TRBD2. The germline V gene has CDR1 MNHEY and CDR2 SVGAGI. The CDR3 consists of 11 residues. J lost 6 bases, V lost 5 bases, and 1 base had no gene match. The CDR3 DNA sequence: TGTGCCAGCAGTACTAGCGTCGAGCAGTACTTC. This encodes CASSTSVEQYF.

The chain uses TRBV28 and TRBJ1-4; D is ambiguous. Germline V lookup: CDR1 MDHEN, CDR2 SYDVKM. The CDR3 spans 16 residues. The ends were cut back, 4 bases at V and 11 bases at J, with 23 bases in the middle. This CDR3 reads CASSSAAATELGKLFF. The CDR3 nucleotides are TGTGCCAGCAGTTCCGCCGCCGCGACCGAGCTCGGGAAACTGTTTTTT.

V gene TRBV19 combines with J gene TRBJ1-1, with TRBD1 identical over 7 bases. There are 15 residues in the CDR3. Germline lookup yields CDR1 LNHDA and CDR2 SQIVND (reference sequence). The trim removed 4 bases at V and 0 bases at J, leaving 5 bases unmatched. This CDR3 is CASSTRDRLNTEAFF. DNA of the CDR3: TGTGCCAGTAGTACCCGGGACAGATTGAACACTGAAGCTTTCTTT.

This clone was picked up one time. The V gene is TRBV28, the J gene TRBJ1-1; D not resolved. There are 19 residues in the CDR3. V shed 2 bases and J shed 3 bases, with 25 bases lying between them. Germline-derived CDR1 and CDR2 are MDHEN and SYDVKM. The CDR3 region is CASSLDPGPNWELYTEAFF. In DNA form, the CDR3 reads TGTGCCAGCAGTTTAGATCCGGGCCCCAATTGGGAGCTCTACACTGAAGCTTTCTTT.